The 22 T cell receptor beta chains below were found in one sample sequenced in a study of shared clonotypes between healthy human individuals. Profiling relied on immunoSEQ multiplex PCR, and the TCRdb table lists in-frame clones only, not all of them. Among about 2,200,000 clones listed, around 93% were seen once. Selected positively for CCR7 and CD45RO-negative, naive CD8 cells excluded terminally differentiated effector memory CD45RA+ cells. The specimen sequenced was naive CD8+ T cells from PBMCs. The receptors come from a man between 18 and 29 years old in good health. Some clones in this sample may be carry-over from other donors' samples.

The chain employs TRBV9 and TRBJ2-3; 7 bases are shared with TRBD1. This CDR3 has 15 residues. Germline assignment: CDR1 SGDLS and CDR2 YYNGEE. The trim removed 1 base at V and 4 bases at J, leaving 6 bases unmatched. This CDR3 is CASSVTGVMADTQYF. Written as DNA, the CDR3 is TGTGCCAGCAGCGTAACAGGGGTTATGGCAGATACGCAGTATTTT.

The sample holds one count of this clone. The chain links TRBV27 to TRBJ2-1; tentatively, D is TRBD2 (5 bases). CDR1 and CDR2 (germline): MNHEY, SMNVEV (reference sequence). V lost 7 bases, J lost 6 bases, and 19 bases lay in between. The CDR3 has 15 amino acids. CDR3 region: CASTPLEAFTNEQFF. The CDR3 coding sequence is TGTGCCAGCACCCCACTAGAGGCGTTTACCAATGAGCAGTTCTTC.

A single count supports this clone. At the DNA level, this CDR3 is encoded by other sequences in the same sample as well. This chain links TRBV27 with TRBJ2-7; D is ambiguous. CDR1 and CDR2 from the germline V gene are MNHEY and SMNVEV (reference sequence). The CDR3 contains 12 residues. V shed 1 base and J shed 6 bases, with 7 bases lying between them. The CDR3 DNA reads as TGTGCCAGCAGTTTATGGTCCGGCGAGCAGTACTTC. Its protein is CASSLWSGEQYF.

The gene calls are TRBV29-1 and TRBJ2-2, with 9 bases that match TRBD2. The CDR3 is 16 residues long. Losses at the gene ends were 5 bases for V and 4 bases for J; bases not matched to a gene: 11. Germline V gene data show CDR1 as SQVTM and CDR2 as ANQGSEA. CDR3 bases: TGCAGCGTTCGTCCTAGCGGGATCGGAGGCACCGGGGAGCTGTTTTTT. Protein sequence: CSVRPSGIGGTGELFF.

The V and J genes are TRBV7-9 and TRBJ2-2; D possibly matches TRBD1 or TRBD2 (7 bases each). The germline V gene has CDR1 SEHNR and CDR2 FQNEAQ (reference sequence). The length of the CDR3 is 16 residues. V lost 5 bases and J 5 bases, leaving 18 bases between the germline ends. The CDR3 DNA follows: TGTGCCAGCAGCCCCCAGGGGGGGTCGGGAACCGGGGAGCTGTTTTTT. It codes for CASSPQGGSGTGELFF.

The rearrangement links TRBV4-1 to TRBJ2-7; D is ambiguous. CDR3 length equals 13 residues. Trimming stripped 1 base from V and 7 bases from J, with 11 bases between. Germline V gene lookup returns CDR1 MGHRA and CDR2 YSYEKL. The CDR3, as DNA: TGCGCCAGCAGCCAAGTAACTTCCCCGGAGCAGTACTTC. As protein: CASSQVTSPEQYF.

The V and J genes are TRBV4-1 and TRBJ2-1, with 8 bases aligning to TRBD1. The germline CDR1 and CDR2 sequences are MGHRA and YSYEKL. This CDR3 region has 16 residues. With 5 bases clipped from V and 7 bases from J, the junction kept 13 bases outside the gene matches. The CDR3 here is CASSSQDRVVVNEQFF. CDR3 nucleotides: TGCGCCAGCAGCTCCCAGGACAGGGTTGTTGTTAATGAGCAGTTCTTC.

In regard to this clone: Additional DNA sequences in this sample encode the identical CDR3. V gene TRBV27 combines with J gene TRBJ2-7; perhaps TRBD1 as D (6 bases). This CDR3 has 14 residues. The germline V gene has CDR1 MNHEY and CDR2 SMNVEV (reference sequence). V shed 3 bases and J shed 1 base, with 10 bases lying between them. CDR3 protein: CASSFQGSSYEQYF. For the CDR3, the DNA is TGTGCCAGCAGTTTTCAGGGGTCGTCCTACGAGCAGTACTTC.

This chain connects TRBV7-6 to TRBJ2-7; 8 bases line up with TRBD2. Germline V lookup: CDR1 SGHVS, CDR2 FNYEAQ. Trimming cost V 4 bases and J 5 bases; bases outside gene matches: 16. The CDR3 extends over 17 amino acids. The CDR3 here is CASSSTKAGGERHEQYF. CDR3 bases: TGTGCCAGCAGCTCCACGAAAGCCGGGGGGGAGAGGCACGAGCAGTACTTC.

V gene TRBV4-2 combines with J gene TRBJ2-2; 10 nucleotides align to TRBD2. CDR1 LGHNA and CDR2 YNFKEQ come from the germline V gene. The junction had 3 bases not matched to a gene; V was cut back by 2 bases and J by 6 bases. The CDR3 is 15 residues long. The DNA of the CDR3 is TGTGCCAGCAGCCAACTAGCGGGAGCGTCCGGGGAGCTGTTTTTT. It codes for CASSQLAGASGELFF.

This chain joins TRBV12-5 and TRBJ2-7; either TRBD1 or TRBD2 may fit D (6 bases each). There are 13 residues in the CDR3. Germline V gene data show CDR1 as LGHNT and CDR2 as FRNRAP. V was shortened by 2 bases and J by 6 bases, with 11 bases between the two germline ends. CDR3 residues: CASGLSGAGEQYF. The CDR3, as DNA: TGTGCTAGTGGTTTGTCGGGGGCCGGCGAGCAGTACTTC.

The V and J genes are TRBV5-1 and TRBJ2-1; TRBD1 aligns across 7 bases. This CDR3 is built from 15 residues. Germline lookup yields CDR1 SGHRS and CDR2 YFSETQ. The V and J ends lost 4 bases and 4 bases, in that order; junction bases with no gene match: 8. The CDR3 bases are TGCGCCAGCAGCCTAATGGGGACAGTTTACAATGAGCAGTTCTTC. It specifies CASSLMGTVYNEQFF.

The chain carries TRBV6-1 and TRBJ2-7; D is unclear. The ends were cut back, 0 bases at V and 5 bases at J, with 11 bases in the middle. There are 14 residues in the CDR3. Germline V CDR1 and CDR2: MNHNS, SASEGT. CDR3 sequence reads: CASSEARLRNEQYF. The CDR3 DNA follows: TGTGCCAGCAGTGAAGCTAGGTTACGGAACGAGCAGTACTTC.

This chain uses TRBV27 with TRBJ1-5; D is undetermined. The CDR3 runs to 13 residues. In germline, CDR1 is MNHEY, CDR2 SMNVEV (reference sequence). V gave up 3 bases and J gave up 5 bases, with 8 bases separating them. CDR3 coding DNA: TGTGCCAGCAGTTTGGCGAGGGATCAGCCCCAGCATTTT. Translating gives CASSLARDQPQHF.

On this clone: This same CDR3 is encoded by further DNA sequences in the sample. The chain employs TRBV2 and TRBJ1-5, with 9 bases aligning to TRBD1. CDR3 size: 14 residues. Germline loops: CDR1 SNHLY, CDR2 FYNNEI. V was clipped by 6 bases and J by 0 bases; unmatched bases: 0. In DNA, the CDR3 is TGTGCCAGCAGGGACAGGGGTAGCAATCAGCCCCAGCATTTT. Encoded protein: CASRDRGSNQPQHF.

Turning to this clone: Other DNA sequences in the same sample also yield this CDR3. V and J are TRBV11-2 and TRBJ2-7; D remains unclear. This CDR3 has 10 amino acids. Germline values: CDR1 SGHAT, CDR2 FQNNGV. The germline V and J ends were trimmed by 6 bases and 3 bases, with 3 bases remaining between them. Here the CDR3 DNA reads TGTGCCAGCAGTCACTACGAGCAGTACTTC. Residues: CASSHYEQYF.

The rearrangement links TRBV5-1 to TRBJ2-7; no clear D gene. The CDR3 consists of 14 residues. Germline V gene data show CDR1 as SGHRS and CDR2 as YFSETQ. V was pared by 0 bases and J by 3 bases, with 10 bases between. This chain's CDR3 is CASSLVGPGYEQYF. CDR3 nucleotides: TGCGCCAGCAGCTTGGTTGGACCCGGCTACGAGCAGTACTTC. The full variable domain, with the rest looked up from reference TRBV5-1 and TRBJ2-7, is KAGVTQTPRYLIKTRGQQVTLSCSPISGHRSVSWYQQTPGQGLQFLFEYFSETQRNKGNFPGRFSGRQFSNSRSEMNVSTLELGDSALYLCASSLVGPGYEQYFGPGTRLTVT.

With regard to this clone: Other DNA sequences in the sample encode the same CDR3. The chain has TRBV28 and TRBJ1-5; no clear D gene. The CDR3 is made up of 15 amino acids. V was clipped by 2 bases and J by 1 base, with 9 bases between them. Germline CDR1 reads MDHEN; CDR2 reads SYDVKM. The CDR3 is CASSLRTDSNQPQHF. The CDR3 coding sequence is TGTGCCAGCAGTTTACGGACTGACAGCAATCAGCCCCAGCATTTT.

The rearrangement links TRBV28 to TRBJ2-1; 11 bases agree with TRBD2. Germline V CDR1 and CDR2: MDHEN, SYDVKM. Trimming removed 4 bases from V and 0 bases from J; junction bases left unmatched: 5. The CDR3 has 17 amino acids. CDR3: CASSSPTSGNSYNEQFF. CDR3 DNA: TGTGCCAGCAGTTCCCCGACTAGCGGGAACTCCTACAATGAGCAGTTCTTC.

The chain carries TRBV7-9 and TRBJ2-5; tentatively, D is TRBD1 or TRBD2 (5 bases each). Germline CDR1 SEHNR, CDR2 FQNEAQ (reference sequence). The CDR3 contains 16 residues. The V end lost 3 bases, the J end lost 4 bases, and 18 bases lay between the germline ends. CDR3 coding DNA: TGTGCCAGCAGCTTCGAATGGGGGACGGCTCCAGAGACCCAGTACTTC. It specifies CASSFEWGTAPETQYF.

This sequence joins TRBV28 and TRBJ2-7; no firm D call. Per germline, CDR1 MDHEN and CDR2 SYDVKM. V lost 6 bases to trimming and J lost 0 bases, with 21 bases between them. The CDR3 length is 17 residues. CDR3 DNA: TGTGCCAGCAGCCGCCTAGGCGGTGCGGCGAGCTCCTACGAGCAGTACTTC. Translated: CASSRLGGAASSYEQYF.

The chain couples TRBV27 to TRBJ1-4; tentative D call: TRBD1 (5 bases). Germline CDR1 MNHEY, CDR2 SMNVEV (reference sequence). The CDR3 length is 13 residues. V was shortened by 6 bases and J by 8 bases, with 13 bases between the two germline ends. CDR3 sequence (DNA): TGTGCCAGCAGAGCCAGGGCGGGGGAAAAACTGTTTTTT. Its translation is CASRARAGEKLFF.